This T cell receptor (beta chain) was documented in a study of shared clonotypes between healthy human individuals (dated by TCRdb to about 2020). As for the study more broadly: The cohort comprised a couple of women and a few men aged 18 to 49 years. Per donor, three plates each were used for CD4 naive and CD4 memory, two for CD8 naive, and one for CD8 memory. To estimate repertoire size and how much clonotypes are shared between individuals, the study performed deep sequencing of blood TCR repertoires from 4 to 6 healthy adults. Different laboratories and diverse techniques were used to prepare libraries and sequence TCR repertoires, to increase sequencing depth and limit assay-specific biases. Each donor's leukapheresis produced roughly between about 0.9 and 9.5 billion PBMCs.

Notes on this clone: Its antigen target is currently unknown. Per-base quality was not reported, and no clone a single base away is much larger than it.

Including the terminal cysteine and phenylalanine, the CDR3 comprises 20 residues. CDR3 DNA is the only sequence kept; it has 60 bases, read in frame from the first base. From V the trimming removes 0 bases and from J it removes 0 bases, while the gene matches leave 13 bases of the junction unaccounted for. The germline V gene gives CDR1 as SGDLS and CDR2 as YYNGEE. General study outcomes and caveats: Based on pairwise subsampling, the degree of clonotype sharing among donors was expected to be affected by sequencing depth. The small number of donors limited the genetic and exposure-history diversity represented. Even with the large sequencing depth, rarefaction of the sorted-subset datasets indicated that sequencing was incomplete. Higher generation probabilities were observed for clonotypes shared by all four sorted-subset donors than for non-shared clonotypes. Naive subsets generally had larger estimated clonotype richness than memory subsets. When a handful of donors were compared, the shared fraction of clonotypes was 5% to 6.5% for naive CD4, roughly 3.4% for naive CD8, more than 2% for memory CD4, and less than 0.5% for memory CD8. Only blood was sampled, and tissue TCR repertoires likely differ from those in blood.

Using the deep immunoSEQ assay, TCR CDR3 regions were amplified from genomic DNA by multiplex PCR. Extracted genomic DNA from each cell subset was distributed evenly across all wells of several immunoSEQ 96-well plates, and each plate was treated as a replicate. For sorted subsets, each replicate PCR was loaded with approximately 200 ng genomic DNA, equivalent to 25,000 to 30,000 T cell genomes. Purified libraries were measured with a Qubit 3.0 fluorometer, size-checked on a Bioanalyzer 2100, and measured again with the KAPA Library Quantification kit. Each immunoSEQ 96-well plate was sequenced on its own single-read 150-cycle Illumina NextSeq 550 flow cell. As for the original processing: Because only junctional sequences without quality scores were contained in the immunoSEQ output, filtering matching that applied to full-length reads could not be performed. Sequences were annotated with PyIR, a Python wrapper for IgBLAST v1.9, using IMGT germline references to assign V/J genes and CDR3. Reads were filtered out if the reads had weak V/J assignments (E-value above 1e-6), no CDR3, stop codons, out-of-frame junctions, or ambiguous translated residues. V3J clonotypes were defined by identical inferred V gene, J gene, and CDR3 amino acid sequence. The percentage overlap between two repertoires was calculated by dividing the number of shared unique clonotypes by the size of the smaller repertoire. Repertoire richness was assessed with RTK rarefaction, the Chao1 estimator, and Recon v2.1 estimates of unobserved clonotypes. Generation probabilities were computed with OLGA for all TCRbeta clonotypes obtained by the gDNA method from several donors. TCRdb carries this immuneACCESS record with in-frame sequences only. Its versions omit some clonotypes, under half of them owing to an unresolved V gene in the studies checked, with the rest unexplained. V and J calls plus clone size are reproduced from that table; the DNA served to infer D and trimming. In all, the sample holds about 2.1 million clones, and 85% to 95% of those were seen once. 1.5% to 2% of the sample rests with the top ten.

CD8 naive samples consisted of CD45RO-negative cells that were positively selected for CCR7, yielding a CD45RA+CCR7+ population without TemRA cells. The donors were healthy, HIV-negative adults who had no recently reported acute infections or vaccinations. Every donor was a Caucasian adult living in Nashville, Tennessee, USA. Blood was collected by leukapheresis, and PBMCs were isolated by Ficoll-Histopaque density gradient centrifugation and then cryopreserved in liquid nitrogen vapor phase. Purity and quantity of every magnetically sorted T cell population were checked by analytical flow cytometry. Each sorted fraction had its genomic DNA isolated and then quantified by UV absorbance on a Nanodrop 2000c.

The chain joins TRBV9 to TRBJ2-2, with 8 bases matching TRBD1. Source material: naive CD8+ T cells from PBMCs. Explained via the paper, the cell subset or site label denotes: CD45RA+CCR7+. The sequence came from a man aged 18 to 30 in good health. Some clones in this sample may be carry-over from other donors' samples. CDR3 protein: CASSVAPRDRSDSNTGELFF. The base sequence is TGTGCCAGCAGCGTAGCCCCACGGGACAGGAGCGACTCGAACACCGGGGAGCTGTTTTTT.